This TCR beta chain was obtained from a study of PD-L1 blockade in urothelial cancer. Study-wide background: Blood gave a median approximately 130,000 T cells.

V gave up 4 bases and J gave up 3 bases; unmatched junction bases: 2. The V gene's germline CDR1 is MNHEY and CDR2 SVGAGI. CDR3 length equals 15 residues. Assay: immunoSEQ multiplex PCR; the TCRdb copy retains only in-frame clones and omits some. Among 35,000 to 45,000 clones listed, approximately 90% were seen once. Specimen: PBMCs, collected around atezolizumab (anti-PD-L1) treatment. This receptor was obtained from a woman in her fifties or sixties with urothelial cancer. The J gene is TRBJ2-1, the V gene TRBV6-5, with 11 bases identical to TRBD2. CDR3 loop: CASSLAGGVYNEQFF. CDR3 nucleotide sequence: TGTGCCAGCAGTTTAGCGGGAGGGGTCTACAATGAGCAGTTCTTC.